What follows describes a single T cell receptor (beta chain). Its antigen is undetermined. This CDR3 has 16 residues. J lost 3 bases, V lost 4 bases, and 8 bases had no gene match. Germline CDR1 is SGHRS and CDR2 is YFSETQ. The data were taken from a study of T-cell memory formation after mild COVID-19. The study, taken as a whole, reports: The second-wave clones peaking on day 37 were not confirmed as SARS-CoV-2-specific. Clones that got smaller from day 15 to 85 had even CD4/CD8, while clones growing later tipped toward CD4+. The main location of contracting CD4+ clones was CM and EM, and that of contracting CD8+ clones was EMRA.

Constant-segment primers and 5'RACE yielded cDNA libraries for TCR alpha and TCR beta, each carrying sample barcodes and UMIs. Via MiXCR, TCRdb re-called the 5' RACE reads, giving one row per CDR3 protein. The table has 40,000 to 45,000 distinct CDR3 sequences, less than 9.5% seen once. The specimen was PBMCs or a T cell subset sorted from them (not recorded which). This sequence originates from an adult woman who had mild COVID-19 (a few samples of this study predate the infection). Cell type and time point are not known. The chain couples TRBV5-1 to TRBJ2-2; 8 positions match TRBD1. This CDR3 is CASSRNGQGDTGELFF. Here the CDR3 DNA reads TGCGCCAGCAGCAGAAACGGACAGGGAGACACCGGGGAGCTGTTTTTT.